What follows are 20 T cell receptor beta chains derived from one specimen sequenced in a study of molecular identifiers for immune sequencing clone quantification. In TCRdb, the PCR reads were re-called with MiXCR into one record per CDR3 protein. The sample shows about 68,000 distinct CDR3 sequences, 15% to 20% of them seen only once. The source material was naive CD8+ T cells from blood, with Jurkat cell RNA spiked in. The sample's subset: FACS-sorted CD8+CD4-CCR7+CD45RA+ naive T cells. Receptor source: a human donor in good health. Some libraries in this study had Jurkat cell RNA spiked in.

The chain employs TRBV28 and TRBJ1-6; D not resolved. Trimming took off 5 bases at V and 9 bases at J, with 11 bases between the two ends. Germline loops: CDR1 MDHEN, CDR2 SYDVKM. The CDR3 length is 13 residues. The CDR3 coding sequence is TGTGCCAGCAGTAGGGCTGTTCGTTCACCCCTCCACTTT. This sequence encodes CASSRAVRSPLHF.

CDR3 residues: CASSLRQGYEQYF. CDR3 in DNA: TGTGCCAGCAGCCTCCGACAGGGCTACGAGCAGTACTTC. V is TRBV11-3 and J is TRBJ2-7; 7 bases line up with TRBD1. The V and J ends lost 5 bases and 3 bases, in that order; junction bases with no gene match: 4. This CDR3 spans 13 amino acids. Germline V CDR1 and CDR2: SGHNT, YENEEA.

This clonotype was detected many times. The V call is TRBV10-3, the J call TRBJ2-5, with unresolved D. CDR1 ENHRY and CDR2 SYGVKD come from the germline V gene. Trimming removed 5 bases from V and 5 bases from J, with 12 bases in between. There are 13 residues in the CDR3. The CDR3 region is CAISLNRVETQYF. In DNA, the CDR3 is TGTGCCATCAGTCTGAATAGGGTGGAGACCCAGTACTTC.

The sample holds one count of this clonotype. Being one base from a much bigger clone, this may be a read error. The V call is TRBV5-1, the J call TRBJ2-1; no reliable D call. The CDR3 has 12 amino acids. V lost 9 bases, J lost 5 bases, and 12 bases lay in between. CDR1 is SGHRS, CDR2 YFSETQ, per germline. The CDR3 nucleotides are TGCGCCAACACCCTACTGAACAATGAGCAGTTCTTC. Its protein is CANTLLNNEQFF.

This clonotype was counted ten times or more. The J gene is TRBJ1-1, the V gene TRBV7-9; D not resolved. Trimming took off 3 bases at V and 4 bases at J, with 12 bases between the two ends. The CDR3 totals 14 residues. CDR1 is SEHNR, CDR2 FQNEAQ, per germline (reference sequence). CDR3 in amino acids: CASSFEQARTEAFF. DNA for the CDR3: TGTGCCAGCAGCTTCGAGCAAGCCCGCACTGAAGCTTTCTTT.

This clonotype was found many times. The chain has TRBV7-9 and TRBJ2-5, with unresolved D. V gave up 3 bases and J gave up 2 bases, with 10 bases separating them. The CDR3 extends over 14 amino acids. Germline-derived CDR1 and CDR2 are SEHNR and FQNEAQ (reference sequence). As DNA, the CDR3 is TGTGCCAGCAGCTTTGACGGACGTCAAGAGACCCAGTACTTC. This codes for CASSFDGRQETQYF. The variable domain in full, completed from reference TRBV7-9 and TRBJ2-5, reads DTGVSQNPRHKITKRGQNVTFRCDPISEHNRLYWYRQTLGQGPEFLTYFQNEAQLEKSRLLSDRFSAERPKGSFSTLEIQRTEQGDSAMYLCASSFDGRQETQYFGPGTRLLVL.

This clonotype was picked up a small number of times. This chain uses TRBV27 with TRBJ2-7; no definite D call. The CDR3 totals 13 residues. Germline values: CDR1 MNHEY, CDR2 SMNVEV (reference sequence). Trimming cost V 4 bases and J 7 bases, with 14 bases left between them. The CDR3 DNA follows: TGTGCCAGCAGTTCCCACACGGTCGGAGAGCAGTACTTC. This codes for CASSSHTVGEQYF.

The rearrangement links TRBV29-1 to TRBJ1-2; possibly TRBD1 for D (5 bases). The CDR3 sequence is 13 residues long. With 7 bases removed from V and 4 bases from J, the gap between germline ends came to 16 bases. The germline V gene has CDR1 SQVTM and CDR2 ANQGSEA. CDR3 in DNA: TGCAGCGCTTTAGACAGCGAACCCTATGGCTACACCTTC. Translation gives CSALDSEPYGYTF.

This clonotype occurred many times. V and J are TRBV20-1 and TRBJ2-3, with 8 bases that match TRBD2. The V segment lost 4 bases and the J segment 2 bases; nucleotides outside the gene matches: 8. The CDR3 length is 15 residues. Germline lookup yields CDR1 DFQATT and CDR2 SNEGSKA (reference sequence). The CDR3 sequence is CSAIPAGEVTDTQYF. The CDR3 region has the DNA TGCAGTGCTATACCAGCGGGAGAGGTCACAGATACGCAGTATTTT.

This clonotype was seen repeatedly, ten times or more. This rearrangement joins TRBV7-3 to TRBJ2-1; 7 bases match TRBD2. This CDR3 spans 14 amino acids. The germline gives CDR1 SGHTA, CDR2 FQGTGA. With V trimmed by 1 base and J by 9 bases, 6 bases remained unmatched. CDR3 residues: CASSLSGSHFEQFF. CDR3 nucleotides: TGTGCCAGCAGCTTAAGCGGGAGTCACTTTGAGCAGTTCTTC.

In its sample, this clonotype was seen many times. This chain connects TRBV27 to TRBJ1-1; the match to TRBD1 covers 7 bases. The CDR3 extends over 14 amino acids. CDR1 MNHEY and CDR2 SMNVEV come from the germline V gene (reference sequence). J was trimmed by 5 bases and V by 3 bases; bases with no gene match: 6. The CDR3 coding sequence is TGTGCCAGCAGTTTGGGCAGGGGGACTACTGAAGCTTTCTTT. As protein: CASSLGRGTTEAFF.

Notes on this clonotype: This could be a read error, since a much larger clone is one nucleotide away. The rearrangement uses TRBV11-2 and TRBJ2-1, with 15 positions matching TRBD2. Germline V lookup: CDR1 SGHAT, CDR2 FQNNGV. This CDR3 is 18 amino acids long. CDR3: CASSSWTSGRDPYNGQFF. The CDR3 nucleotides are TGTGCCAGCAGCTCCTGGACTAGCGGGAGGGACCCCTACAATGGGCAGTTCTTC. Full variable domain (remainder filled in from reference TRBV11-2 and TRBJ2-1): EAGVAQSPRYKIIEKRQSVAFWCNPISGHATLYWYQQILGQGPKLLIQFQNNGVVDDSQLPKDRFSAERLKGVDSTLKIQPAKLEDSAVYLCASSSWTSGRDPYNGQFFGPGTRLTVL.

This clonotype has at least ten counts. V gene TRBV19 combines with J gene TRBJ1-5, with 12 bases matching TRBD1. CDR3 length: 17 residues. V trimming: 5 bases; J trimming: 2 bases; junction bases outside the gene matches: 7. Germline loops: CDR1 LNHDA, CDR2 SQIVND (reference sequence). The CDR3 nucleotides read TGTGCCAGTAGTGGGACAGGGGGCCGCCATGGCAATCAGCCCCAGCATTTT. Its translation: CASSGTGGRHGNQPQHF.

This clonotype has ten or more counts. V gene TRBV29-1 combines with J gene TRBJ2-5, with D perhaps TRBD1 or TRBD2 (7 bases each). V was pared by 7 bases and J by 2 bases, with 14 bases between. In germline, CDR1 is SQVTM, CDR2 ANQGSEA. CDR3 size: 13 residues. The CDR3 sequence: CSAQGGGQETQYF. Here the CDR3 DNA reads TGCAGCGCCCAGGGGGGAGGGCAAGAGACCCAGTACTTC.

A word on this clonotype: Since a much larger clone is just one base distant, this may be a read error. J is TRBJ2-1 and V is TRBV9, with D perhaps matching TRBD1 or TRBD2 (6 bases each). The CDR3 contains 18 residues. Germline loops: CDR1 SGDLS, CDR2 YYNGEE. V shed 4 bases and J shed 4 bases, with 24 bases lying between them. CDR3 loop: CASSQGSAWLASYNEQFF. CDR3 DNA: TGTGCCAGCAGCCAGGGGTCCGCCTGGCTAGCGTCGTACAATGAGCAGTTCTTC.

The chain carries TRBV9 and TRBJ2-2; D unresolved. The CDR3 runs to 13 residues. The V end lost 0 bases, the J end lost 3 bases, and 3 bases lay between the germline ends. Germline assignment: CDR1 SGDLS and CDR2 YYNGEE. Here the CDR3 reads CASSVGDTGELFF. CDR3 DNA: TGTGCCAGCAGCGTAGGAGACACCGGGGAGCTGTTTTTT.

This clonotype was seen ten or more times. This chain connects TRBV11-1 to TRBJ2-2; 7 bases match TRBD1. Germline loops: CDR1 SGHAT, CDR2 FQDESV (reference sequence). Losses at the gene ends were 4 bases for V and 10 bases for J; bases not matched to a gene: 18. The CDR3 has 17 amino acids. Written as DNA, the CDR3 is TGTGCCAGCAGCTCCGAACCCGGAGTATTAGGGGGCCAGGAGCTGTTTTTT. Translated, it gives CASSSEPGVLGGQELFF.

About this clonotype itself: A much larger clone lies a single base off, so this may be a read error. The CDR3 DNA sequence: TGTGCCAGCAGTGAATTAAGGGAGGGGGCTGAAGCTTCCTTT. Encoded protein: CASSELREGAEASF. The chain employs TRBV25-1 and TRBJ1-1; 7 nucleotides line up with TRBD1. The germline V gene has CDR1 MGHDK and CDR2 SYGVNS. The CDR3 covers 14 residues.

The sample holds a few counts of this clonotype. This CDR3 is CATSDRTGANVLTF. The CDR3 coding sequence is TGTGCCACCAGTGATCGTACTGGGGCCAACGTCCTGACTTTC. The rearrangement joins TRBV24-1 to TRBJ2-6; no clear D gene. The V end was cut by 3 bases, the J end by 2 bases, with 4 bases between. The CDR3 contains 14 residues. Germline lookup yields CDR1 KGHDR and CDR2 SFDVKD.

This chain links TRBV5-3 with TRBJ1-1; D uncertain. TRBV5-3 is an ORF for which the function is uncertain. The V end was cut by 8 bases, the J end by 0 bases, with 14 bases between. The CDR3 has 14 amino acids. CDR3: CASSPRTVNTEAFF. The CDR3 DNA is TGTGCCAGCAGCCCAAGGACCGTGAACACTGAAGCTTTCTTT.